Listed below are T cell receptor beta chains from one sample, sequenced in a study of human T cells and chemical hapten exposure. TCRdb re-called the RACE reads through MiXCR, storing one row per CDR3 protein. The sample comprises around 300,000 distinct CDR3 sequences, 7.5% to 8% of which are singletons, and 1.2% rests with the top ten. Here the sequenced sample was whole blood, taken in connection with sensitization to the hapten diphenylcyclopropenone (DPC). These receptors came from a man between 18 and 29 years old with alopecia areata. Some clones in this sample may be carry-over from other donors' samples. CDR3s include the opening cysteine and the closing phenylalanine or tryptophan. D genes are given only for firm matches. Expanded clones get a size class; other rows say once, few or many, or leave the size out.

TRBV3-1	TRBD1	NA	TRBJ1-1	CASSSHWDRGSTEAFF	TGTGCCAGCAGCTCACACTGGGACAGGGGGAGCACTGAAGCTTTCTTT
TRBV12-3/TRBV12-4	NA	NA	TRBJ1-4	CASSLSSAEKLFF	TGTGCCAGCAGTTTGAGCAGCGCGGAAAAACTGTTTTTT
TRBV6-5	TRBD1	NA	TRBJ2-3	CASSYKGAGTDTQYF	TGTGCCAGCAGTTACAAGGGGGCGGGCACAGATACGCAGTATTTT
TRBV12-3/TRBV12-4	NA	few	TRBJ2-5	CASSPMNQETQYF	TGTGCCAGCAGTCCCATGAACCAAGAGACCCAGTACTTC
TRBV10-3	TRBD1	few	TRBJ1-4	CAISEPRTGGNEKLFF	TGTGCCATCAGTGAGCCACGGACAGGGGGGAATGAAAAACTGTTTTTT
TRBV6-6	TRBD2	many	TRBJ2-5	CASSPFRTSGGVETQYF	TGTGCCAGCAGTCCTTTCCGGACTAGCGGGGGTGTTGAGACCCAGTACTTC
TRBV20-1	NA	few	TRBJ2-1	CSARGTINEQFF	TGCAGTGCCCGCGGGACGATCAATGAGCAGTTCTTC
TRBV5-1	NA	few	TRBJ2-7	CASSLAGGTIYEQYF	TGCGCCAGCAGCTTGGCTGGCGGGACAATCTACGAGCAGTACTTC
TRBV6-1	NA	many	TRBJ2-2	CASSERIELFF	TGTGCCAGCAGTGAAAGAATCGAGCTGTTTTTT
TRBV6-4	NA	few	TRBJ2-4	CASSDRALAKNIQYF	TGTGCCAGCAGTGACAGGGCACTAGCCAAAAACATTCAGTACTTC
TRBV25-1	TRBD1	many	TRBJ1-2	CASSAPGQAYGYTF	TGTGCCAGCAGTGCACCGGGACAGGCCTATGGCTACACCTTC
TRBV4-1	NA	few	TRBJ1-2	CASRGLANYGYTF	TGCGCCTCTCGAGGATTAGCTAACTATGGCTACACCTTC
TRBV3-1	NA	NA	TRBJ2-5	CASSQEPDGTQYF	TGTGCCAGCAGCCAAGAACCCGACGGCACCCAGTACTTC
TRBV6-5	TRBD1	NA	TRBJ1-2	CASRLTDRGHGYTF	TGTGCCAGCAGGCTTACGGACAGGGGGCATGGCTACACCTTC
TRBV10-1	NA	many	TRBJ1-1	CASSESNRGTEAFF	TGCGCCAGCAGTGAGTCGAACCGGGGAACTGAAGCTTTCTTT
TRBV20-1	TRBD2	NA	TRBJ2-1	CSARDRLAGGPFEQFF	TGCAGTGCTAGAGATCGACTAGCGGGGGGGCCCTTTGAGCAGTTCTTC
TRBV7-6	TRBD1	few	TRBJ1-1	CASSLGTGGLNTEAFF	TGTGCCAGCAGCTTAGGGACAGGGGGATTGAACACTGAAGCTTTCTTT
TRBV29-1	NA	NA	TRBJ1-2	CSVQGPAGYGYTF	TGCAGCGTCCAGGGACCCGCGGGCTATGGCTACACCTTC
TRBV5-1	TRBD2	once	TRBJ2-3	CASSWSGGSTDTQYF	TGCGCCAGCAGCTGGAGCGGGGGTAGCACAGATACGCAGTATTTT
TRBV6-6	TRBD1	NA	TRBJ1-6	CASTPRTGGARAPLHF	TGTGCCAGCACACCTAGGACAGGGGGTGCTAGGGCACCCCTCCACTTT
TRBV7-9	NA	NA	TRBJ1-3	CASSFIRGATSGNTIYF	TGTGCCAGCAGTTTCATCCGAGGGGCAACTTCTGGAAACACCATATATTTT
TRBV4-3	NA	few	TRBJ1-3	CASSQEAGFTSSGNTIYF	TGCGCCAGCAGCCAAGAAGCAGGCTTCACGAGCTCTGGAAACACCATATATTTT
TRBV6-5	NA	few	TRBJ2-3	CASSYRGGTDTQYF	TGTGCCAGCAGTTACAGGGGCGGCACAGATACGCAGTATTTT
TRBV15	TRBD1	few	TRBJ1-6	CATSRGVGQGNSPLHF	TGTGCCACCAGCAGAGGAGTAGGACAGGGGAATTCACCCCTCCACTTT
TRBV10-3	TRBD1	many	TRBJ2-3	CATSGQGSYTQYF	TGTGCCACTTCGGGACAGGGGTCGTATACGCAGTATTTT
TRBV9	TRBD1	NA	TRBJ1-4	CASSGGTGSRKLFF	TGTGCCAGCAGCGGGGGGACAGGGTCCCGCAAACTGTTTTTT
TRBV4-1	NA	many	TRBJ1-1	CASSQARHNTEAFF	TGCGCCAGCAGCCAAGCCCGACATAACACTGAAGCTTTCTTT
TRBV5-1	NA	few	TRBJ1-2	CASSSWGAYLPGYGYTF	TGCGCCAGCAGCTCCTGGGGGGCATACCTCCCCGGCTATGGCTACACCTTC
TRBV6-2/TRBV6-3	TRBD1	many	TRBJ2-1	CASSRLTGVGERNEQFF	TGTGCCAGCAGCAGACTGACAGGGGTTGGGGAAAGGAATGAGCAGTTCTTC
TRBV27	NA	few	TRBJ1-2	CASSMGPSYGYTF	TGTGCCAGCAGCATGGGACCGAGCTATGGCTACACCTTC
TRBV20-1	TRBD1	many	TRBJ2-5	CSARDLRGRETQYF	TGCAGTGCTAGAGATTTAAGGGGGCGAGAGACCCAGTACTTC
TRBV9	NA	NA	TRBJ1-3	CASSVELSRAGRRNTIYF	TGTGCCAGCAGCGTAGAACTGAGCCGGGCAGGCCGTAGAAACACCATATATTTT
TRBV5-1	NA	NA	TRBJ2-1	CASSPPGGYNEQFF	TGCGCCAGCAGCCCCCCGGGCGGCTACAATGAGCAGTTCTTC
TRBV5-1	TRBD1	NA	TRBJ2-7	CASSLDRAPSSYEQYF	TGCGCCAGCAGCTTAGACAGGGCCCCATCTTCCTACGAGCAGTACTTC
TRBV3-1	TRBD1	NA	TRBJ2-5	CASSAQGMGVGETQYF	TGTGCCAGCAGCGCACAGGGGATGGGAGTTGGAGAGACCCAGTACTTC
TRBV6-1	NA	NA	TRBJ2-3	CASSYGGLGDTQYF	TGTGCCAGCAGTTATGGGGGCCTAGGAGATACGCAGTATTTT
TRBV29-1	NA	NA	TRBJ2-3	CSVVDYPSTDTQYF	TGCAGCGTCGTAGACTATCCTAGCACAGATACGCAGTATTTT
TRBV7-3	NA	NA	TRBJ1-1	CASSLQGRENTEAFF	TGTGCCAGCAGCTTACAGGGGAGAGAGAACACTGAAGCTTTCTTT
TRBV24-1	TRBD1	few	TRBJ2-2	CATSQGAPDTGELFF	TGTGCCACCAGCCAGGGGGCGCCGGACACCGGGGAGCTGTTTTTT
TRBV29-1	NA	few	TRBJ2-5	CSVVQNFQETQYF	TGCAGCGTTGTTCAGAACTTTCAAGAGACCCAGTACTTC
TRBV20-1	NA	many	TRBJ2-1	CSASWYRSYNEQFF	TGCAGTGCTAGTTGGTACAGATCCTACAATGAGCAGTTCTTC